A single sample gave rise to the 32 T cell receptor beta chains below, sequenced in a study of cytomegalovirus exposure and HLA in healthy donors. With 60 Vbeta and 13 Jbeta primers, the PCR was carried out. Libraries were prepared by immunoSEQ multiplex PCR; TCRdb keeps only in-frame clonotypes and omits some of them. Among 140,000 to 150,000 clones listed, 76% were seen once. Source material: PBMCs. The receptors originated from a woman in her thirties or forties in good health and CMV-seronegative.

CDR3 sequence: CASSYQGAGTEAFF. The CDR3 nucleotides are TGTGCCAGCAGCTACCAGGGGGCAGGGACTGAAGCTTTCTTT. J is TRBJ1-1 and V is TRBV5-4, with TRBD1 identical over 8 bases. CDR3 length: 14 amino acids. V shed 3 bases and J 5 bases; nucleotides not matched to a gene: 6. Germline assignment: CDR1 SGHNT and CDR2 YYREEE (reference sequence).

The sample holds many counts of this clone. The chain is built from TRBV6-1 and TRBJ1-2; D is ambiguous. V lost 2 bases to trimming and J lost 0 bases, with 10 bases between them. The CDR3 has 15 residues. Looked up from germline, CDR1 is MNHNS and CDR2 is SASEGT. This CDR3 is CASSEIVGANYGYTF. The DNA of the CDR3 is TGTGCCAGCAGTGAAATTGTTGGAGCTAACTATGGCTACACCTTC.

V and J are TRBV28 and TRBJ2-1, with a possible D match to TRBD1 (7 bases). The CDR3 extends over 16 amino acids. CDR1 is MDHEN, CDR2 SYDVKM, per germline. Trimming took off 5 bases at V and 8 bases at J, with 22 bases between the two ends. CDR3 sequence reads: CASSPGGRGAGDEQFF. The CDR3 nucleotides are TGTGCCAGCAGTCCAGGCGGCAGGGGGGCCGGGGATGAGCAGTTCTTC. Supplemented by reference TRBV28 and TRBJ2-1, the full variable domain reads DVKVTQSSRYLVKRTGEKVFLECVQDMDHENMFWYRQDPGLGLRLIYFSYDVKMKEKGDIPEGYSVSREKKERFSLILESASTNQTSMYLCASSPGGRGAGDEQFFGPGTRLTVL.

The V call is TRBV9, the J call TRBJ2-2, with 13 bases that match TRBD2. The CDR3 runs 19 residues. CDR1 is SGDLS and CDR2 is YYNGEE in the germline V gene. The junction had 8 bases not matched to a gene; V was cut back by 3 bases and J by 0 bases. This CDR3 is CASSELTSGRYANTGELFF. The CDR3, as DNA: TGTGCCAGCAGCGAGCTGACTAGCGGGAGGTACGCGAACACCGGGGAGCTGTTTTTT.

The chain employs TRBV28 and TRBJ1-5; the D is unclear. Between the trimmed V and J ends, which lost 6 bases and 0 bases, there was a span of 6 bases. From germline, CDR1 is MDHEN and CDR2 SYDVKM. CDR3 length equals 13 residues. The CDR3 coding sequence is TGTGCCAGCAGAAGCTTTAGCAATCAGCCCCAGCATTTT. As protein: CASRSFSNQPQHF.

The V gene is TRBV5-1, the J gene TRBJ1-3; D is unclear. The length of the CDR3 is 16 residues. CDR1 and CDR2 (germline): SGHRS, YFSETQ. The V end lost 0 bases, the J end lost 1 base, and 11 bases lay between the germline ends. CDR3 sequence (DNA): TGCGCCAGCAGCTTGGGCGGCAGAGTGTCTGGAAACACCATATATTTT. It codes for CASSLGGRVSGNTIYF.

Note on this clone: A junction boundary mismatches the germline segment, possibly from a read error. The CDR3: CASSLGSVTGGLPF. CDR3 coding DNA: TGTGCCAGCAGCTTGGGGTCGGTAACGGGGGGACTCCCCTTC. The rearrangement uses TRBV5-6 and TRBJ1-2; tentatively, D is TRBD1 (5 bases). Per germline, CDR1 SGHDT and CDR2 YYEEEE. There are 14 residues in the CDR3.

The rearrangement joins TRBV5-1 to TRBJ1-3; D is unclear. There are 16 residues in the CDR3. Germline V lookup: CDR1 SGHRS, CDR2 YFSETQ. V dropped 4 bases and J dropped 0 bases, with 14 bases sitting between them. CDR3 nucleotide sequence: TGCGCCAGCAGCCTGCGTCCGGGGAGCTCTGGAAACACCATATATTTT. Amino acids: CASSLRPGSSGNTIYF.

The V and J genes are TRBV5-8 and TRBJ2-3, with 11 bases aligning to TRBD1. Per the germline V gene, CDR1 is SGHTS and CDR2 is YDEGEE. The CDR3 is made up of 16 amino acids. The V and J ends lost 3 bases and 3 bases, in that order; junction bases with no gene match: 6. CDR3 region: CASSSGTGGSTDTQYF. CDR3 nucleotides: TGTGCCAGCAGCTCGGGGACAGGGGGTTCGACAGATACGCAGTATTTT.

The chain has TRBV6-5 and TRBJ2-1; TRBD2 matches 8 bases. The germline V gene encodes CDR1 MNHEY and CDR2 SVGAGI. J lost 8 bases, V lost 4 bases, and 10 bases had no gene match. The CDR3 length is 15 residues. The CDR3: CASSFRAGVPHEQFF. CDR3 nucleotide sequence: TGTGCCAGCAGTTTCCGAGCGGGAGTACCCCATGAGCAGTTCTTC.

CDR3 bases: TGTGCCAGCAGTTTATCCGGGACTTGGCCCGAAGCTTTCTTT. Translating it yields CASSLSGTWPEAFF. The chain employs TRBV28 and TRBJ1-1, with D possibly TRBD1 on 5 matching bases. The V and J ends lost 1 base and 8 bases respectively, with 14 bases between them. This CDR3 comprises 14 residues. CDR1 and CDR2 (germline): MDHEN, SYDVKM. Supplemented by reference TRBV28 and TRBJ1-1, the full variable domain reads DVKVTQSSRYLVKRTGEKVFLECVQDMDHENMFWYRQDPGLGLRLIYFSYDVKMKEKGDIPEGYSVSREKKERFSLILESASTNQTSMYLCASSLSGTWPEAFFGQGTRLTVV.

The sample holds one count of this clone. The chain combines TRBV5-1 with TRBJ2-7; TRBD1 matches at 7 bases. Per the germline V gene, CDR1 is SGHRS and CDR2 is YFSETQ. The CDR3 is made up of 14 amino acids. V dropped 0 bases and J dropped 3; count of bases not matched to a gene: 3. The CDR3 coding sequence is TGCGCCAGCAGCTTGGGGGACAGCCGCTACGAGCAGTACTTC. Its translation is CASSLGDSRYEQYF.

DNA of the CDR3: TGTGCCAGCAGCACCGGGACTAGCGGGGGGGGCAATGAGCAGTTCTTC. Translating gives CASSTGTSGGGNEQFF. V gene TRBV11-3 combines with J gene TRBJ2-1; 16 positions match TRBD2. The CDR3 runs to 16 residues. From germline, CDR1 is SGHNT and CDR2 YENEEA. V shed 5 bases, J shed 6 bases, and the junction held 4 bases outside the gene matches.

The chain couples TRBV28 to TRBJ1-2; D perhaps matches TRBD1 (5 bases). The CDR3 runs 14 residues. V lost 2 bases, J lost 2 bases, and 9 bases lay in between. In germline, CDR1 is MDHEN, CDR2 SYDVKM. CDR3 sequence reads: CASSLGAGNYGYTF. The CDR3 DNA reads as TGTGCCAGCAGTTTAGGGGCGGGGAACTATGGCTACACCTTC.

This clone was detected a few times. This chain uses TRBV6-5 with TRBJ1-6; 9 positions agree with TRBD1. The CDR3 contains 16 residues. The trim removed 0 bases at V and 10 bases at J, leaving 7 bases unmatched. CDR1 is MNHEY and CDR2 is SVGAGI in the germline V gene. The CDR3 DNA is TGTGCCAGCAGTTACTCGTCGGGGACAGGGCGATCACCCCTCCACTTT. This codes for CASSYSSGTGRSPLHF.

As to this clone: The conserved final phenylalanine or tryptophan is absent from the CDR3, which likely points to a read error. This rearrangement joins TRBV10-1 to TRBJ1-5; TRBD1 might be the D (6 bases). The CDR3 runs to 14 residues. The V gene lost 9 bases and the J gene lost 0 bases, with 12 bases spanning the gap. In germline, CDR1 is WNHNN, CDR2 SYGVQD (reference sequence). The CDR3 reads CARKTGHSNQPQHL. CDR3 coding DNA: TGCGCCAGAAAGACAGGTCATAGCAATCAGCCCCAGCATCTT.

This clone was counted between two and nine times. The chain employs TRBV2 and TRBJ1-1; 12 bases align to TRBD1. Looked up from germline, CDR1 is SNHLY and CDR2 is FYNNEI. V was clipped by 6 bases and J by 10 bases; unmatched bases: 3. The CDR3 contains 12 residues. The CDR3 DNA reads as TGTGCCAGCAGGGGACAGGGGGCTGGAGCTTTCTTT. Its translation is CASRGQGAGAFF.

The V call is TRBV29-1, the J call TRBJ1-1, with D possibly TRBD1 on 5 matching bases. Trimming left V 4 bases short and J 2 bases short, with 14 bases between. CDR1 SQVTM and CDR2 ANQGSEA come from the germline V gene. The CDR3 totals 14 residues. CDR3 bases: TGCAGCGTTGGTCGTGGGGCCCCAAACACTGAAGCTTTCTTT. This codes for CSVGRGAPNTEAFF.

The chain employs TRBV4-1 and TRBJ1-6; 9 bases are shared with TRBD1. Germline values: CDR1 MGHRA, CDR2 YSYEKL. Trimming took 1 base from V and 14 from J; bases not matched to a gene: 6. CDR3 size: 14 residues. The CDR3 bases are TGCGCCAGCAGCCAAGGGGACAGGGAGGGCTCCCTCCACTTT. Translated: CASSQGDREGSLHF.

V usage is TRBV7-9 and J usage is TRBJ2-1; 8 bases match TRBD2. Germline V CDR1 and CDR2: SEHNR, FQNEAQ (reference sequence). The J segment lost 12 bases and the V segment lost 5 bases, leaving 12 bases of the junction unmatched. The CDR3 has 14 residues. The CDR3 nucleotides are TGTGCCAGCAGCCCGGAACGGGGGGGTAGTGGGCAGTTCTTC. This sequence encodes CASSPERGGSGQFF.

The chain recombines TRBV9 with TRBJ2-3; no clear D. V was pared by 4 bases and J by 0 bases, with 3 bases between. The CDR3 has 12 amino acids. Germline V gene lookup returns CDR1 SGDLS and CDR2 YYNGEE. This chain's CDR3 is CASSLSTDTQYF. For the CDR3, the DNA is TGTGCCAGCAGCTTAAGCACAGATACGCAGTATTTT.

The chain joins TRBV28 to TRBJ1-2; 7 bases align to TRBD1. Germline lookup yields CDR1 MDHEN and CDR2 SYDVKM. The ends lost 5 bases at V and 3 bases at J; junction bases unmatched: 9. The CDR3 is made up of 15 amino acids. The CDR3 bases are TGTGCCAGCAGTCCATACAGGGGTGTTGACTATGGCTACACCTTC. This codes for CASSPYRGVDYGYTF.

The CDR3 protein is CASSVLVRGGTEAFF. The DNA for the CDR3 is TGTGCCAGCAGTGTTTTAGTTCGCGGCGGGACTGAAGCTTTCTTT. This chain connects TRBV6-5 to TRBJ1-1; D not certain. With 5 bases removed from V and 5 bases from J, the gap between germline ends came to 18 bases. The germline gives CDR1 MNHEY, CDR2 SVGAGI. CDR3 size: 15 residues.

This chain connects TRBV11-2 to TRBJ1-5, with TRBD1 matching 8 bases. The CDR3 length is 14 residues. V gave up 5 bases and J gave up 3 bases; unmatched junction bases: 3. The V gene's germline CDR1 is SGHAT and CDR2 FQNNGV. CDR3 coding DNA: TGTGCCAGCAGCCCGGGACAGGACAATCAGCCCCAGCATTTT. This codes for CASSPGQDNQPQHF.

The chain is built from TRBV29-1 and TRBJ1-1; TRBD1 might be the D (5 bases). V dropped 3 bases and J dropped 0 bases, with 11 bases sitting between them. Looked up from germline, CDR1 is SQVTM and CDR2 is ANQGSEA. This CDR3 has 14 amino acids. The CDR3 here is CSVDGPGVNTEAFF. As DNA, the CDR3 is TGCAGCGTTGATGGACCGGGGGTGAACACTGAAGCTTTCTTT.

This chain links TRBV18 with TRBJ1-2; D gene ambiguous. Germline V gene data show CDR1 as KGHSH and CDR2 as LQKENI. Deletions cut 6 bases from V and 4 bases from J, with 12 bases between. This CDR3 comprises 13 residues. The CDR3 sequence: CASSSDGAYGYTF. CDR3 DNA: TGTGCCAGCTCTAGTGACGGAGCCTATGGCTACACCTTC.

V is TRBV5-1 and J is TRBJ2-3; D unresolved. The CDR3 covers 14 residues. Germline assignment: CDR1 SGHRS and CDR2 YFSETQ. Trimming took off 6 bases at V and 5 bases at J, with 16 bases between the two ends. For the CDR3, the DNA is TGCGCCAGCAAAGTGGGCGCCGAGAGAGATACGCAGTATTTT. It translates to CASKVGAERDTQYF.

This clone was recorded a few times. The rearrangement uses TRBV4-1 and TRBJ2-6, with D perhaps TRBD2 (7 bases). The V and J ends lost 4 bases and 0 bases respectively, with 16 bases between them. The CDR3 has 18 residues. The V gene's germline CDR1 is MGHRA and CDR2 YSYEKL. CDR3 nucleotides: TGCGCCAGCAGCCGGAACGCGGGGGCGCCCTCTGGGGCCAACGTCCTGACTTTC. Translated: CASSRNAGAPSGANVLTF.

This sequence joins TRBV6-5 and TRBJ1-2, with TRBD1 matching 8 bases. Germline CDR1 and CDR2: MNHEY and SVGAGI. CDR3 length: 15 amino acids. Trimming removed 0 bases from V and 4 bases from J; junction bases left unmatched: 4. CDR3 coding DNA: TGTGCCAGCAGTTACTCTCGCCAGGGGGCCTATGGCTACACCTTC. Protein sequence: CASSYSRQGAYGYTF.

The chain links TRBV7-9 to TRBJ2-7; a possible D gene is TRBD1 (6 bases). Per the germline V gene, CDR1 is SEHNR and CDR2 is FQNEAQ (reference sequence). There are 14 residues in the CDR3. V lost 3 bases, J lost 2 bases, and 11 bases lay in between. As DNA, the CDR3 is TGTGCCAGCAGCTTGGGCGGACAGACCTACGAGCAGTACTTC. Its translation: CASSLGGQTYEQYF.

This clone was seen once. The rearrangement joins TRBV7-9 to TRBJ2-2, with 7 nucleotides matching TRBD2. The V gene end was trimmed by 2 bases and the J gene end by 4 bases; junction bases not matched to a gene: 13. This CDR3 is built from 18 residues. CDR1 is SEHNR, CDR2 FQNEAQ, per germline (reference sequence). CDR3 nucleotides: TGTGCCAGCAGCTTACATTTTATGCGGGAGAGGGGCACCGGGGAGCTGTTTTTT. Translation: CASSLHFMRERGTGELFF. The full variable domain, its missing parts supplied by reference TRBV7-9 and TRBJ2-2, is DTGVSQNPRHKITKRGQNVTFRCDPISEHNRLYWYRQTLGQGPEFLTYFQNEAQLEKSRLLSDRFSAERPKGSFSTLEIQRTEQGDSAMYLCASSLHFMRERGTGELFFGEGSRLTVL.

This sequence joins TRBV6-5 and TRBJ2-7; 7 bases are shared with TRBD1. Per the germline V gene, CDR1 is MNHEY and CDR2 is SVGAGI. V shed 6 bases and J 4 bases; nucleotides not matched to a gene: 9. The length of the CDR3 is 14 residues. The CDR3 protein is CASRGGDRAYEQYF. Written as DNA, the CDR3 is TGTGCCAGCAGGGGTGGTGACAGGGCGTACGAGCAGTACTTC.